What follows are 17 T cell receptor beta chains derived from one specimen sequenced in a study of PD-1 blockade in mismatch repair-deficient tumors. The protocol was immunoSEQ multiplex PCR, while the TCRdb copy is restricted to in-frame clones and leaves out a portion. This sample has 100,000 to 150,000 clones, with about 85% found just once. The sample consisted of peripheral blood, taken 44 weeks after starting pembrolizumab. The receptor set was obtained from an adult with mismatch repair-deficient cancer.

The V call is TRBV7-2, the J call TRBJ2-7, with TRBD1 as a possible D gene (5 bases). Between the trimmed V and J ends, which lost 5 bases and 2 bases, there was a span of 10 bases. This CDR3 is 13 amino acids long. From germline, CDR1 is SGHTA and CDR2 FQGNSA. The DNA of the CDR3 is TGTGCCAGCAGCACACGGACAACCTACGAGCAGTACTTC. As protein: CASSTRTTYEQYF.

This rearrangement joins TRBV6-4 to TRBJ2-7; 7 bases match TRBD1. The CDR3 extends over 18 amino acids. The V and J ends lost 6 bases and 0 bases, in that order; junction bases with no gene match: 17. Looked up from germline, CDR1 is MRHNA and CDR2 is SNTAGT. CDR3 residues: CASRKVRLGTENSYEQYF. The CDR3 DNA is TGTGCCAGCAGGAAGGTCAGGCTCGGGACAGAAAACTCCTACGAGCAGTACTTC.

The chain carries TRBV14 and TRBJ2-1; D is ambiguous. The CDR3 spans 13 residues. With 4 bases removed from V and 9 bases from J, the gap between germline ends came to 13 bases. The V gene's germline CDR1 is SGHDN and CDR2 FVKESK. The CDR3 loop is CASSRYPEGEQFF. CDR3 nucleotide sequence: TGTGCCAGCAGCCGATACCCTGAAGGTGAGCAGTTCTTC.

The chain carries TRBV10-3 and TRBJ2-3; D is uncertain. Trimming pared 3 bases from V and 5 bases from J, leaving 12 bases between. Germline V CDR1 and CDR2: ENHRY, SYGVKD. This CDR3 region has 14 residues. The DNA for the CDR3 is TGTGCCATCAGTGACCGTTACAGCGAAGATACGCAGTATTTT. It encodes CAISDRYSEDTQYF.

This clone was seen only once. The V call is TRBV21-1, the J call TRBJ2-2; TRBD1, the D gene given by the table, was not confirmed from the DNA. TRBV21-1 is noted as a pseudogene. This CDR3 region has 18 residues. The CDR3 DNA is TGTGCCAGCAGCAAAAATGATGGGAACAGGGTGGAAACCGGGGAGCTGTTTTTT. Protein: CASSKNDGNRVETGELFF.

J is TRBJ2-1 and V is TRBV6-5; D is perhaps TRBD2 (5 bases). Between the trimmed V and J ends, which lost 2 bases and 0 bases, there was a span of 5 bases. The CDR3 runs to 14 residues. Germline CDR1 reads MNHEY; CDR2 reads SVGAGI. The CDR3 sequence is CASSYGSSYNEQFF. CDR3 in DNA: TGTGCCAGCAGTTACGGGAGCTCCTACAATGAGCAGTTCTTC.

J is TRBJ1-5 and V is TRBV30; 11 nucleotides align to TRBD1. There are 16 residues in the CDR3. Germline trimming cut 0 bases from V and 4 bases from J; bases unmatched to any gene: 5. The germline gives CDR1 GTSNPN, CDR2 SVGIG (reference sequence). DNA for the CDR3: TGTGCCTGGAGTGTGGGGACAGGGGGATTAAATCAGCCCCAGCATTTT. It yields the protein CAWSVGTGGLNQPQHF.

The chain recombines TRBV14 with TRBJ2-1; D gene ambiguous. The CDR3 is 15 residues long. V was shortened by 2 bases and J by 7 bases, with 15 bases between the two germline ends. Germline CDR1 is SGHDN and CDR2 is FVKESK. CDR3 DNA: TGTGCCAGCAGCCAATATCTCGGGCCAAGGAATGAGCAGTTCTTC. Protein sequence: CASSQYLGPRNEQFF.

This clone was counted a single time. The rearrangement uses TRBV21-1 and TRBJ1-5; the table gives TRBD1 as D, unverified against the DNA. TRBV21-1 is recorded as a pseudogene. The CDR3 has 16 amino acids. In DNA, the CDR3 is TGTGCCAGCAGCAAAGATAAGACAGTGGTGGATCAGCCCCAGCATTTT. This sequence encodes CASSKDKTVVDQPQHF.

The chain employs TRBV7-9 and TRBJ2-2; TRBD1 agrees at 7 bases. The germline V gene encodes CDR1 SEHNR and CDR2 FQNEAQ (reference sequence). V shed 2 bases, J shed 7 bases, and the junction held 7 bases outside the gene matches. This CDR3 region has 15 residues. The CDR3 DNA sequence: TGTGCCAGCAGCTTAAGTCCAGGGGGTGTCGGGGAGCTGTTTTTT. Protein: CASSLSPGGVGELFF. The entire variable domain, with the rest obtained from reference TRBV7-9 and TRBJ2-2, is as follows: DTGVSQNPRHKITKRGQNVTFRCDPISEHNRLYWYRQTLGQGPEFLTYFQNEAQLEKSRLLSDRFSAERPKGSFSTLEIQRTEQGDSAMYLCASSLSPGGVGELFFGEGSRLTVL.

The chain combines TRBV4-3 with TRBJ2-7; TRBD1 might be the D (6 bases). The germline V gene has CDR1 LGHNA and CDR2 YSLEER. Trimming left V 0 bases short and J 6 bases short, with 9 bases between. The CDR3 is made up of 13 amino acids. The CDR3 bases are TGCGCCAGCAGCCAAGACTGGGGGCCCGAGCAGTACTTC. Its translation is CASSQDWGPEQYF.

The J gene is TRBJ2-7, the V gene TRBV2; 8 nucleotides agree with TRBD1. From germline, CDR1 is SNHLY and CDR2 FYNNEI. The CDR3 loop spans 17 amino acids. The V gene end was trimmed by 7 bases and the J gene end by 6 bases; junction bases not matched to a gene: 20. The CDR3 reads CASKPYSAGGGKAEQYF. The CDR3 coding sequence is TGTGCCAGCAAGCCATATTCGGCAGGGGGCGGAAAAGCCGAGCAGTACTTC.

The chain couples TRBV2 to TRBJ2-5; D is undetermined. Germline CDR1 and CDR2: SNHLY and FYNNEI. With 6 bases removed from V and 2 bases from J, the gap between germline ends came to 16 bases. This CDR3 comprises 15 residues. The chain's CDR3 is CASRAAASWQETQYF. The CDR3 region has the DNA TGTGCCAGCAGGGCGGCGGCTAGTTGGCAAGAGACCCAGTACTTC.

The rearrangement uses TRBV9 and TRBJ2-2; 7 bases fit TRBD2. CDR1 is SGDLS, CDR2 YYNGEE, per germline. V shed 1 base, J shed 0 bases, and the junction held 3 bases outside the gene matches. The CDR3 has 16 residues. The CDR3 region is CASSVRGLTNTGELFF. In DNA, the CDR3 is TGTGCCAGCAGCGTACGGGGACTAACGAACACCGGGGAGCTGTTTTTT.

The gene calls are TRBV2 and TRBJ2-3; the D gene is possibly TRBD1 (5 bases). The CDR3 has 15 amino acids. The germline gives CDR1 SNHLY, CDR2 FYNNEI. V dropped 3 bases and J dropped 4 bases, with 14 bases sitting between them. Here the CDR3 DNA reads TGTGCCAGCAGTGACCCCCAGGGTCTGGCAGATACGCAGTATTTT. It is translated as CASSDPQGLADTQYF. The full variable domain, in which reference TRBV2 and TRBJ2-3 provide the parts outside the CDR3, is EPEVTQTPSHQVTQMGQEVILRCVPISNHLYFYWYRQILGQKVEFLVSFYNNEISEKSEIFDDQFSVERPDGSNFTLKIRSTKLEDSAMYFCASSDPQGLADTQYFGPGTRLTVL.

The chain uses TRBV11-3 and TRBJ2-3; D gene uncertain. The CDR3 runs to 13 residues. Trimming cost V 1 base and J 5 bases, with 7 bases left between them. In germline, CDR1 is SGHNT, CDR2 YENEEA. The CDR3 DNA reads as TGTGCCAGCAGCTTAGCCTTGCAAGATACGCAGTATTTT. This sequence encodes CASSLALQDTQYF.

This rearrangement joins TRBV10-3 to TRBJ2-5; TRBD2 is a possible D gene (5 bases). Per germline, CDR1 ENHRY and CDR2 SYGVKD. Trimming took 4 bases from V and 3 from J, leaving 9 bases between them. This CDR3 spans 13 amino acids. The CDR3 spells CAISGREKETQYF. The CDR3 nucleotides are TGTGCCATCAGTGGACGGGAAAAAGAGACCCAGTACTTC.